This entry lists 10 T cell receptor beta chains sequenced from one sample in a study of STAT5B mutations in CD4+ large granular lymphocyte leukemia (dated by TCRdb to between 2021 and 2022). To prepare the library, the immunoSEQ multiplex PCR assay was applied. Drawn from immuneACCESS, this table holds only the in-frame rearrangements with V and J called that TCRdb kept. Clones are partly lost; checked studies trace under half to an unresolved V gene and leave the rest unexplained. The sample table holds more than 30,000 clones, of which around 71% were seen once. The ten largest clones add up to approximately 0.49% of the sample. The sample consisted of CD4+ T cells from blood buffy coats. All receptors derive from a human donor in good health.

The chain employs TRBV5-4 and TRBJ2-2, with a tentative D call TRBD1 (5 bases). The CDR3 contains 15 residues. V lost 1 base and J lost 3, with 10 bases in between. Germline CDR1 SGHNT, CDR2 YYREEE (reference sequence). The CDR3 reads CASSLIQGDTGELFF. The CDR3 coding sequence is TGTGCCAGCAGCTTGATCCAGGGCGACACCGGGGAGCTGTTTTTT.

This clone appeared once. The chain couples TRBV5-6 to TRBJ2-5, with 7 bases lining up with TRBD1. The closer fit of TRBJ2-7 to the DNA end suggests the J call may be wrong. Germline CDR1 SGHDT, CDR2 YYEEEE. The CDR3 extends over 15 amino acids. The CDR3 reads CASSLVGQDWYEQYF. CDR3 coding DNA: TGTGCCAGCAGCTTGGTAGGACAGGATTGGTACGAGCAGTACTTC.

The chain is built from TRBV5-1 and TRBJ1-1, with D uncertain. The V gene lost 0 bases and the J gene lost 0 bases, with 12 bases spanning the gap. This CDR3 is 16 amino acids long. CDR1 is SGHRS and CDR2 is YFSETQ in the germline V gene. This CDR3 is CASSLVPNTVNTEAFF. DNA for the CDR3: TGCGCCAGCAGCTTGGTACCAAATACTGTGAACACTGAAGCTTTCTTT.

The chain carries TRBV11-3 and TRBJ2-5; TRBD1 might be the D (6 bases). V lost 4 bases, J lost 1 base, and 22 bases lay in between. Germline assignment: CDR1 SGHNT and CDR2 YENEEA. CDR3 length equals 18 residues. The CDR3 DNA follows: TGTGCCAGCAGCTCGTTCGACAGGTGGAGAGGGGGCCAAGAGACCCAGTACTTC. Protein sequence: CASSSFDRWRGGQETQYF.

The chain joins TRBV7-9 to TRBJ1-5; D gene unclear. The germline CDR1 and CDR2 sequences are SEHNR and FQNEAQ (reference sequence). V lost 5 bases and J lost 0, with 8 bases in between. The CDR3 has 14 amino acids. CDR3 sequence: CASSLDGSNQPQHF. The CDR3 nucleotides are TGTGCCAGCAGCCTAGACGGTAGCAATCAGCCCCAGCATTTT.

This clone was observed a single time. V usage is TRBV30 and J usage is TRBJ2-7, with D perhaps TRBD2 (6 bases). The V and J ends lost 5 bases and 2 bases respectively, with 19 bases between them. This CDR3 has 15 amino acids. Germline lookup yields CDR1 GTSNPN and CDR2 SVGIG (reference sequence). The DNA for the CDR3 is TGTGCCTGGGCCATTCCCGCTAGCGTGGCCTACGAGCAGTACTTC. Residues: CAWAIPASVAYEQYF.

This clone appeared a few times. The DNA for the CDR3 is TGTGCCACCAGCAGAGATTCAGAAAAGCCCCAGCATTTT. Translating it yields CATSRDSEKPQHF. The J gene is TRBJ1-5, the V gene TRBV15; D not certain. Germline lookup yields CDR1 LNHNV and CDR2 YYDKDF (reference sequence). V was shortened by 0 bases and J by 8 bases, with 8 bases between the two germline ends. CDR3 length: 13 amino acids.

This clone was detected only a few times. The gene calls are TRBV6-5 and TRBJ1-2, with 12 bases that match TRBD1. V shed 8 bases and J 6 bases; nucleotides not matched to a gene: 7. Germline CDR1 and CDR2: MNHEY and SVGAGI. The CDR3 runs 14 residues. CDR3 region: CASRGTGGLDGYTF. CDR3 nucleotides: TGTGCCAGCCGAGGGACAGGGGGCTTGGATGGCTACACCTTC.

The chain employs TRBV28 and TRBJ1-6, with D possibly TRBD1 on 5 matching bases. This CDR3 region has 14 residues. Trimming took 8 bases from V and 4 from J, leaving 12 bases between them. Germline V gives CDR1 MDHEN, CDR2 SYDVKM. This CDR3 is CASQGRYYNSPLHF. The DNA for the CDR3 is TGTGCCAGCCAGGGACGGTATTATAATTCACCCCTCCACTTT.

The rearrangement joins TRBV27 to TRBJ1-2; weak D call: TRBD1 (5 bases). V lost 5 bases, J lost 2 bases, and 15 bases lay in between. CDR1 is MNHEY and CDR2 is SMNVEV in the germline V gene (reference sequence). This CDR3 spans 15 amino acids. In nucleotides, the CDR3 is TGTGCCAGCAGTCTCACCTCCACAGGAAACTATGGCTACACCTTC. This codes for CASSLTSTGNYGYTF.